Shown below are 4 T cell receptor beta chains from a single sample sequenced in a study of T cell responses to AZD1222 COVID-19 vaccine. Sequencing used immunoSEQ multiplex PCR; TCRdb keeps in-frame clones, though not all of them. The table includes 54,000 or so clones, 87% detected once. This material consisted of peripheral blood, taken on day 0 of AZD1222 vaccination. These receptors were taken from an adult in good health.

The table lists this clone with a few counts. The chain couples TRBV3-1 (or the pseudogene TRBV3-2) to TRBJ1-5, with D possibly being TRBD1 (5 bases). This CDR3 has 15 amino acids. With 5 bases removed from V and 2 bases from J, the gap between germline ends came to 13 bases. Germline values: CDR1 LGHDT, CDR2 YNNKEL (reference sequence). CDR3 in DNA: TGTGCCAGCAGCGCTACCGGGGGGGGCAATCAGCCCCAGCATTTT. It translates to CASSATGGGNQPQHF.

The chain links TRBV19 to TRBJ2-3; no reliable D call. The V gene lost 6 bases and the J gene lost 0 bases, with 16 bases spanning the gap. CDR3 size: 16 residues. From germline, CDR1 is LNHDA and CDR2 SQIVND (reference sequence). The CDR3 loop reads CASSLTSTYSTDTQYF. CDR3 bases: TGTGCCAGTAGCCTGACTTCGACCTATAGCACAGATACGCAGTATTTT. The full variable domain, completed using reference TRBV19 and TRBJ2-3, is DGGITQSPKYLFRKEGQNVTLSCEQNLNHDAMYWYRQDPGQGLRLIYYSQIVNDFQKGDIAEGYSVSREKKESFPLTVTSAQKNPTAFYLCASSLTSTYSTDTQYFGPGTRLTVL.

J is TRBJ2-2 and V is TRBV6-2 or TRBV6-3, with TRBD2 identical over 7 bases. This CDR3 contains 18 residues. From germline, CDR1 is MNHEY and CDR2 SVGEGT. V was clipped by 0 bases and J by 0 bases; unmatched bases: 7. This CDR3 reads CASSYSGSGLSNTGELFF. The CDR3 DNA reads as TGTGCCAGCAGTTACTCGGGTAGCGGGTTATCGAACACCGGGGAGCTGTTTTTT.

V is TRBV21-1 and J is TRBJ1-5; the tabulated D call, TRBD1, remains unverified against the DNA. TRBV21-1 counts as a pseudogene. The CDR3 is made up of 13 amino acids. The CDR3 spells CANPGQRNQPQHF. CDR3 coding DNA: TGTGCCAACCCGGGACAAAGAAATCAGCCCCAGCATTTT.